This TCR beta chain came from a study of response to subunit inactivated influenza vaccine. Study-level findings and limits: It was the authors' suggestion that each seasonal influenza vaccination recruits few new T cells.

Germline-derived CDR1 and CDR2 are SGHRS and YFSETQ. Losses at the gene ends were 3 bases for V and 8 bases for J; bases not matched to a gene: 6. The CDR3 runs 14 residues. Only a few counts were recorded for this clonotype. Its specificity is unknown. One entry per CDR3 protein results from TCRdb running MiXCR on the RT-PCR reads. The sample consists of around 850,000 distinct CDR3 sequences, around 20% of them appearing once. This clonotype originated in a man aged 50 to 59 who received an inactivated influenza vaccine. The sequenced sample was PBMCs from blood, obtained 5 to 6 days after vaccination. The gene calls are TRBV5-1 and TRBJ2-1; the match to TRBD1 covers 9 bases. As DNA, the CDR3 is TGCGCCAGCAGCTGGACAGGGGACACAGATGAGCAGTTCTTC. It codes for CASSWTGDTDEQFF.